The rows below give T cell receptor beta chains drawn from one sample of a study of T cell responses to AZD1222 COVID-19 vaccine. Produced via immunoSEQ multiplex PCR; TCRdb's table is partial and in-frame only. The table includes 90,000 to 120,000 clones, about 90% detected once. The specimen comprised peripheral blood, sampled 28 days after the second AZD1222 dose. The receptors come from an adult who received the AZD1222 COVID-19 vaccine. Each CDR3 is given with its conserved first and last residue. D genes are given only for firm matches. Size is stated for part of the rows, as once, few or many counts, or as a class when the clone is expanded.

.	.	TRBV30	TRBJ2-7	TGTGCCTGGAGTGTTGGCGGATTCTACGAGCAGTACTTC	CAWSVGGFYEQYF
.	.	TRBV18	TRBJ2-7	TGTGCCAGCTCACCAGGCTTGCAGGGCCCCTACGAGCAGTACTTC	CASSPGLQGPYEQYF
.	.	TRBV2	TRBJ2-2	TGTGCCAGTAGGGGACTGAACACCGGGGAGCTGTTTTTT	CASRGLNTGELFF
.	once	TRBV19	TRBJ1-5	TGTGCCAGTATGGGGGTTAGGCATCAGCCCCAGCATTTT	CASMGVRHQPQHF
TRBD2	once	TRBV7-2	TRBJ2-5	TGTGCCAGCAGCTTCCTACCGGGACTAGCGGGAGTTGAGACCCAGTACTTC	CASSFLPGLAGVETQYF
TRBD1	.	TRBV30	TRBJ2-7	TGTGCCTGGGGACAGGGATCATACGAGCAGTACTTC	CAWGQGSYEQYF
.	once	TRBV29-1	TRBJ2-7	TGCAGCGTTGAAGGAGGCAGGGCCTACGAGCAGTACTTC	CSVEGGRAYEQYF
.	once	TRBV11-2	TRBJ2-7	TGTGCCAGCAGCTTAGTTGGGACGGGTCGCTACGAGCAGTACTTC	CASSLVGTGRYEQYF
.	.	TRBV6-1	TRBJ1-1	TGTGCCAGCAGTGGGGTCGTAGGGCGGGCAAAGGCTGAAGCTTTCTTT	CASSGVVGRAKAEAFF
.	.	TRBV19	TRBJ1-5	TGTGCCAGTAGTATAATTGGGACGACTTTTCAGCCCCAGCATTTT	CASSIIGTTFQPQHF
.	.	TRBV7-9	TRBJ2-5	TGTGCCAGCAGCTTAGCGGGGCAGCAAGAGACCCAGTACTTC	CASSLAGQQETQYF
.	.	TRBV6-5	TRBJ2-2	TGTGCCCATCGGACGGACATAACCGGGGAGCTGTTTTTT	CAHRTDITGELFF
.	few	TRBV15	TRBJ1-3	TGTGCCACCAGCAGAGATTCCATCCCCGGGGTTAAGACGGGAAACACCATATATTTT	CATSRDSIPGVKTGNTIYF
.	.	TRBV6-5	TRBJ1-4	TGTGCCAGCAGTTACTCTGACAGTAAGAATGAAAAACTGTTTTTT	CASSYSDSKNEKLFF